The clone carrying this TCR beta chain was observed a handful of times. Its antigen is not identified. These data come from a study of T-cell reconstitution after alpha-beta-depleted transplantation in children. Study-level results: Several hundred expanded graft clones reportedly were the source of alpha-beta T cells about two months after transplant. Surviving recipient T cells and thymic progenitors accounted for the high day-60 TCRbeta diversity observed in some patients. T-cell numbers and diversity one year post-transplant derived largely from freshly generated T cells.

TCRbeta library preparation incorporated unique molecular identifiers. TCRdb reprocessed the PCR reads with MiXCR, giving one entry per CDR3 protein. Among about 310,000 distinct CDR3 sequences listed, around 25% were seen once. This receptor was taken from a male patient younger than 18 who had a stem cell transplant for acute lymphoblastic leukemia, so the T cells may come from the graft donor. The sequenced sample was PBMCs, mostly from graft donor cells, obtained 180 days after TCRalphabeta/CD19-depleted stem cell transplant.

This CDR3 reads CASSVNRGRGDTQYF. The CDR3 coding sequence is TGTGCCAGCAGCGTTAACAGGGGGCGAGGAGATACGCAGTATTTT. The chain uses TRBV7-6 and TRBJ2-3, with 9 bases matching TRBD1. After removal of 5 bases from V and 5 bases from J, the junction contained 8 bases not matched to a gene. This CDR3 is built from 15 residues. CDR1 is SGHVS and CDR2 is FNYEAQ in the germline V gene.